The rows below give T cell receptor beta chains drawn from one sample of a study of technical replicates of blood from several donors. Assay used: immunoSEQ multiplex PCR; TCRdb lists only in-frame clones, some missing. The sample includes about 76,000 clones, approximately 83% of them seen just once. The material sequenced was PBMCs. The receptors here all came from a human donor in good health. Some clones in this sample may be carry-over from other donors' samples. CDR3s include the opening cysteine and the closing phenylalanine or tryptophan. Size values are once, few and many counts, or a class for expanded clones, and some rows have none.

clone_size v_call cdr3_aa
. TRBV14 CASRSATGGSLNTGELFF
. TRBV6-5 CASSSRTGERNTEAFF
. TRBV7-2 CASSWSQSTVSGNTIYF
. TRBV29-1 CSVSSGTAEETQYF
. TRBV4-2 CASSPGQGTRFTDTQYF
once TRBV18 CASRKPSTGPGELFF
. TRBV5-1 CASSLEVEANYGYTF
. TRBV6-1 CASSEAATTNTGELFF
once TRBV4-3 CASSQGTVQLGNTIYF
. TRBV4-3 CASSQGYASGGYNEQFF
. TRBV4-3 CASSQDWGADTQYF
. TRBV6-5 CASSTRRETQETQYF
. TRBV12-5 CASGLYYEQYF
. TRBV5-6 CASSLDPLSGNTEAFF
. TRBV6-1 CASSLGGAIPYEQYF
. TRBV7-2 CASSPRASGSVDTQYF
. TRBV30 CAWSPSRVRGNTEAFF
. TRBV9 CASSVESSGYSEQYF
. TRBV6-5 CASSLRPRPDEQFF
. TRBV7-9 CASSPRTGANEKLFF
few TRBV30 CAWDRVETRNEQFF
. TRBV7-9 CASSLAGGSDEQFF
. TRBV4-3 CASSQDPEGTYGYTF
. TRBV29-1 CSVDPTGNYGYTF
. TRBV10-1 CVSSEGLTGEGNQPQHF
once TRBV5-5 CASSFRGSSYEQYF
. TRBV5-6 CASSSQDNYGYTF
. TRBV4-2 CASSQIADPGGTEAFF
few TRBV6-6 CASRGEAPQHF
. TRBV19 CASGTGANTEAFF
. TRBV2 CASRDSFSGTLYTQYF
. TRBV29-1 CSVPGLTYEQYF
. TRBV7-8 CASSLQGANYGYTF
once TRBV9 CASSAEGTGVSPLHF
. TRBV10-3 CAIKAGTEGQPQHF
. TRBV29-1 CSVGRSPSYEQYF
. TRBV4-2 CASSQPGTSGQDWNF
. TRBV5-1 CASSLHSGGAHNEQFF
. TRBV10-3 CAISSPGTGRYEQYF
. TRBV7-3 CASSFLAGLSYNEQFF
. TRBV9 CASSAAGGPYEQYF
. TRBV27 CASSTTTYSETQYF
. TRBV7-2 CASSQWGEGEQYF
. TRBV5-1 CASSLETSGDQDTQYF
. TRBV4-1 CASSQRNPGQGATGANSPLHF
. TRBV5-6 CASSLGGMNTEAFF
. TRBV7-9 CASSLDRVADTQYF
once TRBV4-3 CASSQDGRGTGELFF
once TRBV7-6 CASSTQDRVNEQFF
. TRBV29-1 CSVVLAGVQETQYF